This T cell receptor beta chain was identified in a study of blood T cells in healthy people across ages. A word on this clonotype: At one end the junction does not follow the germline gene, possibly because of a read error.

Russia was home to the donors, healthy Caucasian individuals aged roughly 6 to 90. A second PCR of about 7 to 12 cycles used a sample-barcoded 5' primer and a J-beta primer mix. Via MiXCR, TCRdb re-called the 5' RACE reads, giving one row per CDR3 protein. The table has about 1,500,000 distinct CDR3 sequences, under 30% seen once. The TCR was taken from a woman in her thirties in good health. What was sequenced was blood.

The CDR3 bases are TGTACCAGCAGCTTGGACGGGACTAGCGGGAGGGGACTTTACAATGAGCAGTTCTTC. It is translated as CTSSLDGTSGRGLYNEQFF. The genes are TRBV5-5 and TRBJ2-1; 16 bases are shared with TRBD2. The CDR3 consists of 19 residues. CDR1 is SGHKS, CDR2 YYEKEE, per germline (reference sequence).